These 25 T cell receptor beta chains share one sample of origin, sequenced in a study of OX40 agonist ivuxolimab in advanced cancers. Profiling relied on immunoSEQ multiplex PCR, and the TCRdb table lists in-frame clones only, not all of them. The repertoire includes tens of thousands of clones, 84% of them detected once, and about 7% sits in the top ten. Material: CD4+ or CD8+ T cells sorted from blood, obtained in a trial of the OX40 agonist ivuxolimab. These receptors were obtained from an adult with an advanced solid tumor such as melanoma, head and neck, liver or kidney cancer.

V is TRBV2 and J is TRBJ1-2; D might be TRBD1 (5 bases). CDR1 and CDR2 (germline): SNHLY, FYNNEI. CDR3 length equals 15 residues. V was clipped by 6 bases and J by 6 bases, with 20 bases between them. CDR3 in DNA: TGTGCCAGCAGCGCCCCGTGGGGGTACGGCGATGGCTACACCTTC. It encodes CASSAPWGYGDGYTF. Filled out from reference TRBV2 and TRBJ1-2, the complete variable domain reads EPEVTQTPSHQVTQMGQEVILRCVPISNHLYFYWYRQILGQKVEFLVSFYNNEISEKSEIFDDQFSVERPDGSNFTLKIRSTKLEDSAMYFCASSAPWGYGDGYTFGSGTRLTVV.

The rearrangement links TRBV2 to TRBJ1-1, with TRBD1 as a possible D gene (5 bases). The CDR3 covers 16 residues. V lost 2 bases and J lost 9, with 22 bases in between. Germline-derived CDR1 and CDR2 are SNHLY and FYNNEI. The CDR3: CASSESWLRTSPKAFF. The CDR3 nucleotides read TGTGCCAGCAGTGAATCTTGGTTAAGGACATCGCCTAAAGCTTTCTTT.

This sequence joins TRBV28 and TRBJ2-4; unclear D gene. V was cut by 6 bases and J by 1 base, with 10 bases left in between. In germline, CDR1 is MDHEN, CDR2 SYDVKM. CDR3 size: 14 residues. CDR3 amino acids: CASRKRLAKNIQYF. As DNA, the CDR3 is TGTGCCAGCAGGAAAAGGTTGGCCAAAAACATTCAGTACTTC.

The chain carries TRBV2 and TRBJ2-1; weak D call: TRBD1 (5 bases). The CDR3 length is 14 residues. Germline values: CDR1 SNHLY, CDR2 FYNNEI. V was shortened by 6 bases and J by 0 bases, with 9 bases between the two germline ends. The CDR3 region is CASRPGLSYNEQFF. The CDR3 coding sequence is TGTGCCAGCAGGCCAGGGCTCTCCTACAATGAGCAGTTCTTC.

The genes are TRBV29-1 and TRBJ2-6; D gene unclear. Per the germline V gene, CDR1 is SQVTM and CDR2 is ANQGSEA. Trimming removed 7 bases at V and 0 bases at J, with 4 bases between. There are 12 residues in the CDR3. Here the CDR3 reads CSADSGANVLTF. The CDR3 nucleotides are TGCAGCGCCGACTCTGGGGCCAACGTCCTGACTTTC.

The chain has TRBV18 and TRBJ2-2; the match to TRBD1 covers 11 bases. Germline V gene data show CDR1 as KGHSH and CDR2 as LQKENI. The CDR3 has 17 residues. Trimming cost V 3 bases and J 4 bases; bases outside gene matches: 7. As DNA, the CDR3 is TGTGCCAGCTCACCGGACAGGGGGCGCCCCTCCACCGGGGAGCTGTTTTTT. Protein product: CASSPDRGRPSTGELFF.

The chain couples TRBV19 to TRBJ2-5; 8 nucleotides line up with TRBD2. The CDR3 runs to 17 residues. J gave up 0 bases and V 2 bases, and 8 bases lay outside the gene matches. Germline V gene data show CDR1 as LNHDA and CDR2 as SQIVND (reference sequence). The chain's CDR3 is CASSIIASAGDQETQYF. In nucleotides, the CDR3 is TGTGCCAGTAGTATAATAGCGTCAGCGGGGGACCAAGAGACCCAGTACTTC.

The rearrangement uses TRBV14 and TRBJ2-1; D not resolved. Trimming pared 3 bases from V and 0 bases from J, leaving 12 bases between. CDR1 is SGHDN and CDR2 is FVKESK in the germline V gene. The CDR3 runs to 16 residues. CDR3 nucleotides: TGTGCCAGCAGCCAGATGACACTGAGCTCCTACAATGAGCAGTTCTTC. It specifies CASSQMTLSSYNEQFF.

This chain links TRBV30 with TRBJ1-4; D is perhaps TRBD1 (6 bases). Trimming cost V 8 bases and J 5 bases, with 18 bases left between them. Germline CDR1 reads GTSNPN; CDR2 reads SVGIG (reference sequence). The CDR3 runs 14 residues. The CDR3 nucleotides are TGTGCCATCTTCAACCGGGGGGGCAATGAAAAACTGTTTTTT. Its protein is CAIFNRGGNEKLFF. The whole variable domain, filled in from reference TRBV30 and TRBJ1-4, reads SQTIHQWPATLVQPVGSPLSLECTVEGTSNPNLYWYRQAAGRGLQLLFYSVGIGQISSEVPQNLSASRPQDRQFILSSKKLLLSDSGFYLCAIFNRGGNEKLFFGSGTQLSVL.

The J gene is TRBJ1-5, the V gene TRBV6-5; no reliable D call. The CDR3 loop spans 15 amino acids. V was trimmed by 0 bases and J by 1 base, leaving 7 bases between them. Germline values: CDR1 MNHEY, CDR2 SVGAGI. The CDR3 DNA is TGTGCCAGCAGTTACTCGAGGGCAAGCAATCAGCCCCAGCATTTT. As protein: CASSYSRASNQPQHF.

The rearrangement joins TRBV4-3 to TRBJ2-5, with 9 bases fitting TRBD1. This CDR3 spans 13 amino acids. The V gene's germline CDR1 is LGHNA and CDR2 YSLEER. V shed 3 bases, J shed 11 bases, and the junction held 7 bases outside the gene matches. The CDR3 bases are TGCGCCAGCAGCCAGGATACAGGGGGCGGGCAGTACTTC. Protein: CASSQDTGGGQYF.

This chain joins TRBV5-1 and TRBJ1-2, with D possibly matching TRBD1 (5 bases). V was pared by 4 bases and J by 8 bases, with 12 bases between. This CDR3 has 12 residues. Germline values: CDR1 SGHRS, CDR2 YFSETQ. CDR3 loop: CASSPPGEGYTF. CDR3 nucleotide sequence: TGCGCCAGCAGCCCACCGGGGGAGGGCTACACCTTC.

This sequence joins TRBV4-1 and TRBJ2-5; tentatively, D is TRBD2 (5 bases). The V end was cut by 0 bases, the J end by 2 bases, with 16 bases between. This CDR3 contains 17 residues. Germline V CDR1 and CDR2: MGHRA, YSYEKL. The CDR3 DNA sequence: TGCGCCAGCAGCCAAGAGCCGGAGGCCTACTTGCAAGAGACCCAGTACTTC. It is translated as CASSQEPEAYLQETQYF.

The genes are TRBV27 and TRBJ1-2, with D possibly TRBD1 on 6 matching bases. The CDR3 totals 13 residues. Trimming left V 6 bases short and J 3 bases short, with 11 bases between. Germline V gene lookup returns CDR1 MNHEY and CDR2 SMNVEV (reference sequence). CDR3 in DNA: TGTGCCAGCAGAAAACAGGGCTACTATGGCTACACCTTC. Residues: CASRKQGYYGYTF.

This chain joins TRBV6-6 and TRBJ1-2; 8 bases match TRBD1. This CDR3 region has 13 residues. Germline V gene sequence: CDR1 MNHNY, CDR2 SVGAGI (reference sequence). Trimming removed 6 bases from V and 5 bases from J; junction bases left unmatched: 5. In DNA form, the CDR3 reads TGTGCCAGCAGCCAACAGGGGGTATATGGCTACACCTTC. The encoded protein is CASSQQGVYGYTF.

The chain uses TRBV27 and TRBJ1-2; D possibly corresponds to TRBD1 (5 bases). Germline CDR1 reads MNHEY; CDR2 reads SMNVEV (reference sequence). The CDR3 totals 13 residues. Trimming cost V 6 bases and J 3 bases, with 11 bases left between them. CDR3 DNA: TGTGCCAGCAGCCAGGGAGTTTACTATGGCTACACCTTC. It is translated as CASSQGVYYGYTF.

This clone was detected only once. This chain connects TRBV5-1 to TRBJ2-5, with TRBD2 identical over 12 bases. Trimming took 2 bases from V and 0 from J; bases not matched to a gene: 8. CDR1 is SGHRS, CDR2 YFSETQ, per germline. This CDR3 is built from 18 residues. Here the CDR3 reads CASSFRLAGARYQETQYF. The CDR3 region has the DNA TGCGCCAGCAGCTTCCGACTAGCGGGAGCCCGGTACCAAGAGACCCAGTACTTC.

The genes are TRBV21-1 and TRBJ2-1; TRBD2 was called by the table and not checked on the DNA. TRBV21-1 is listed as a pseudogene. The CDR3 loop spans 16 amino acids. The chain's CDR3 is CARKNTISGVYNEQFF. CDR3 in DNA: TGTGCCAGGAAAAACACAATTAGCGGGGTATACAATGAGCAGTTCTTC.

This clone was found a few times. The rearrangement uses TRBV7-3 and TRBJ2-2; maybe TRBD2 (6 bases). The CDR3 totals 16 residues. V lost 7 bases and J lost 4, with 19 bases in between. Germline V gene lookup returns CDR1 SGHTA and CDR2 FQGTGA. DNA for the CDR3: TGTGCCAGCACCCTAATTGGGGGGTTAGGCACCGGGGAGCTGTTTTTT. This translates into CASTLIGGLGTGELFF. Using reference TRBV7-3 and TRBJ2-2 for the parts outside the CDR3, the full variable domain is GAGVSQTPSNKVTEKGKYVELRCDPISGHTALYWYRQSLGQGPEFLIYFQGTGAADDSGLPNDRFFAVRPEGSVSTLKIQRTERGDSAVYLCASTLIGGLGTGELFFGEGSRLTVL.

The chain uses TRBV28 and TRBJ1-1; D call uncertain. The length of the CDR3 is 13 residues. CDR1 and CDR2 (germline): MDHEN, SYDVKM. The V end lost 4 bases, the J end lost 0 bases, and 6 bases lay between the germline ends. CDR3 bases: TGTGCCAGCAGTTCGACACTGAACACTGAAGCTTTCTTT. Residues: CASSSTLNTEAFF. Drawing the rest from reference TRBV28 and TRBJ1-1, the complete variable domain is DVKVTQSSRYLVKRTGEKVFLECVQDMDHENMFWYRQDPGLGLRLIYFSYDVKMKEKGDIPEGYSVSREKKERFSLILESASTNQTSMYLCASSSTLNTEAFFGQGTRLTVV.

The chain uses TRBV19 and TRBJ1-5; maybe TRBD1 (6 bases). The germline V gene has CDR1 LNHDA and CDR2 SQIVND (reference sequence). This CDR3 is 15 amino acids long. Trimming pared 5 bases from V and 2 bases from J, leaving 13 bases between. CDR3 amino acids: CASSLGGAGNQPQHF. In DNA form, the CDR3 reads TGTGCCAGTAGTTTAGGGGGGGCGGGCAATCAGCCCCAGCATTTT.

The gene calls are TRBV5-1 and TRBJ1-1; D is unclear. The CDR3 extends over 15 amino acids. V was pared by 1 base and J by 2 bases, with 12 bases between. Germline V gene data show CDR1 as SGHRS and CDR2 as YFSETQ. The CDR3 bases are TGCGCCAGCAGCTTGTTCGGGGAGGGTAACACTGAAGCTTTCTTT. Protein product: CASSLFGEGNTEAFF. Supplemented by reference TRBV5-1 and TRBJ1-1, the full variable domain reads KAGVTQTPRYLIKTRGQQVTLSCSPISGHRSVSWYQQTPGQGLQFLFEYFSETQRNKGNFPGRFSGRQFSNSRSEMNVSTLELGDSALYLCASSLFGEGNTEAFFGQGTRLTVV.

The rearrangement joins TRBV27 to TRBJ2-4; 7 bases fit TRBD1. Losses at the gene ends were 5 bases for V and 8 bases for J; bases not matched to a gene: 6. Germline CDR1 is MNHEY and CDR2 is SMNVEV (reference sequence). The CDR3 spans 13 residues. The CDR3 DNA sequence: TGTGCCAGCAGTACAGGGGAGAGCGACATTCAGTACTTC. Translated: CASSTGESDIQYF.

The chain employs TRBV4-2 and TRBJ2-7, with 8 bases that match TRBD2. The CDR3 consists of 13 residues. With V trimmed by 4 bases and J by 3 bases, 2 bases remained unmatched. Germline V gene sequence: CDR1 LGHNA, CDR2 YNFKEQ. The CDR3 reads CASSPGGVYEQYF. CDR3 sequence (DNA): TGTGCCAGCAGCCCCGGGGGGGTCTACGAGCAGTACTTC.

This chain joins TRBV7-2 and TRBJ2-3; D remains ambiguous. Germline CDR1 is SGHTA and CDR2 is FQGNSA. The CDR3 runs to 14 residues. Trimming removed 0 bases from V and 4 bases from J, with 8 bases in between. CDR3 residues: CASSLALVSDTQYF. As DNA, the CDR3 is TGTGCCAGCAGCTTAGCCCTAGTTTCAGATACGCAGTATTTT.